This TCR beta chain was sequenced during a study of PD-1 blockade in classical Hodgkin lymphoma. A single count supports this clone. There was relapse after autologous stem cell transplantation in every patient, and there was variation in brentuximab vedotin exposure. Generated by immunoSEQ multiplex PCR, the TCRdb table keeps only in-frame clones and is missing some. Among some 15,000 clones listed, approximately 88% were seen once. The sample in question was peripheral blood mononuclear cells (PBMCs), obtained before the second cycle of nivolumab. This receptor was obtained from a human donor with classical Hodgkin lymphoma.

The CDR3 DNA follows: TGTGCCAGCAGCTTGGCCCTTCAAGAGACCCAGTACTTC. Encoded protein: CASSLALQETQYF. The J gene is TRBJ2-5, the V gene TRBV5-6; no reliable D call. Trimming stripped 0 bases from V and 2 bases from J, with 5 bases between. The CDR3 spans 13 residues. The germline V gene encodes CDR1 SGHDT and CDR2 YYEEEE.